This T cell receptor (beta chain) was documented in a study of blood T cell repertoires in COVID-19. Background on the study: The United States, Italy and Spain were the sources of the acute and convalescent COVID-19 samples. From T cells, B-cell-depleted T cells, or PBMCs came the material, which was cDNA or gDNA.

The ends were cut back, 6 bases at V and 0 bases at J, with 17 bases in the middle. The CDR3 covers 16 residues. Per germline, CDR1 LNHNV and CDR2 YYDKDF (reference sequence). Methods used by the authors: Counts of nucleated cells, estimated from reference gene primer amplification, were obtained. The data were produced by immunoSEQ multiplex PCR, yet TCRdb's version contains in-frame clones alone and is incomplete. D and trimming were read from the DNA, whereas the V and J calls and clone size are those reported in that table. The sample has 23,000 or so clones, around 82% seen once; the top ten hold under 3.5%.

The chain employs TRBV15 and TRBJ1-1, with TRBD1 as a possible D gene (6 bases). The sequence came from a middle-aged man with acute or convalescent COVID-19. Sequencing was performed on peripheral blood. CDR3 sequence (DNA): TGTGCCACCAGAAGGACAGTCCGACCCTTGAACACTGAAGCTTTCTTT. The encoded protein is CATRRTVRPLNTEAFF.